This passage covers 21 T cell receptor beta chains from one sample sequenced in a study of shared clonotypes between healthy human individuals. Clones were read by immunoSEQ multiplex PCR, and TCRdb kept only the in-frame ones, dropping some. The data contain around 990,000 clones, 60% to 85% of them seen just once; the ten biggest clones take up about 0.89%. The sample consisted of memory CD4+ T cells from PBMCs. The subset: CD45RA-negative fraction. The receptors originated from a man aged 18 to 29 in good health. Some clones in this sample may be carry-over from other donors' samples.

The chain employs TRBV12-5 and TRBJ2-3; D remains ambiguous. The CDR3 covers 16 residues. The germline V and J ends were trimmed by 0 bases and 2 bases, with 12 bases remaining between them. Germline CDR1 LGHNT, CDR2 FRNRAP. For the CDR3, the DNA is TGTGCTAGTGGTTTGGTGATAGGAATCGACACAGATACGCAGTATTTT. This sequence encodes CASGLVIGIDTDTQYF.

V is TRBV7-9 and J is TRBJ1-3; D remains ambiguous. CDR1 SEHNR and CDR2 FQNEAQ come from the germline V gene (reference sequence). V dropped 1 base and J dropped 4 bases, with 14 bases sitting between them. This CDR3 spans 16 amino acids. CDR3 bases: TGTGCCAGCAGCTTAGTTTGGAGGACGGCGGGAAACACCATATATTTT. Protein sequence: CASSLVWRTAGNTIYF.

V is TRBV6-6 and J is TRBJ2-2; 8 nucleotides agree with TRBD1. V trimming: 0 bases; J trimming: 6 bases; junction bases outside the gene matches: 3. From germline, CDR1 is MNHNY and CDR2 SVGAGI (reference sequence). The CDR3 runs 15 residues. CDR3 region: CASSYSAGGPGELFF. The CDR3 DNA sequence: TGTGCCAGCAGTTACTCGGCAGGGGGCCCCGGGGAGCTGTTTTTT.

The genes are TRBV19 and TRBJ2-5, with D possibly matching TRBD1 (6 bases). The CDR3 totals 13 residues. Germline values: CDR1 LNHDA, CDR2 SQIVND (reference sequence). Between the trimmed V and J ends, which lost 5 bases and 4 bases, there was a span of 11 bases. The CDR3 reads CASSSGQTETQYF. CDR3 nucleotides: TGTGCCAGTAGTTCGGGACAAACAGAGACCCAGTACTTC.

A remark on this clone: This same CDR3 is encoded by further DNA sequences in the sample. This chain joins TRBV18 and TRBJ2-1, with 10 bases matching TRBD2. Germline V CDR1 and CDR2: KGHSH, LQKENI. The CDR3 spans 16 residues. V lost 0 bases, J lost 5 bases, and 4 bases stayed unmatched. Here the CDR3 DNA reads TGTGCCAGCTCACCACCGAGACTAGCGGGTGACAATGAGCAGTTCTTC. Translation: CASSPPRLAGDNEQFF. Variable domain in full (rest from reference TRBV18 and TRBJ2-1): NAGVMQNPRHLVRRRGQEARLRCSPMKGHSHVYWYRQLPEEGLKFMVYLQKENIIDESGMPKERFSAEFPKEGPSILRIQQVVRGDSAAYFCASSPPRLAGDNEQFFGPGTRLTVL.

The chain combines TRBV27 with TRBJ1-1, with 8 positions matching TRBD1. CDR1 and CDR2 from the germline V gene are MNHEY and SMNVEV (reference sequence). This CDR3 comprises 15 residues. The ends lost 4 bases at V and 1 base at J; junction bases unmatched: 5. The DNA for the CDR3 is TGTGCCAGCAGTTCGACAGGGGTCTGGAACACTGAAGCTTTCTTT. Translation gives CASSSTGVWNTEAFF.

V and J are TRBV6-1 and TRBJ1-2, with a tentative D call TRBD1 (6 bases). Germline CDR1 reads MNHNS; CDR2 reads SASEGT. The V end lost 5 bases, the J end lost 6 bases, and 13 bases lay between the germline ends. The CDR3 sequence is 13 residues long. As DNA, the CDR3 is TGTGCCAGCAGTCAACAGGGAGGAAATGGCTACACCTTC. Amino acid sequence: CASSQQGGNGYTF.

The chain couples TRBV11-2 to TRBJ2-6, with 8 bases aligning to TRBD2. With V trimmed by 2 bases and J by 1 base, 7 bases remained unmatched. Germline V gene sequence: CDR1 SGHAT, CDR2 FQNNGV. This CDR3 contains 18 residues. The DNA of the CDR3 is TGTGCCAGCAGCTTAACCAGCGGGAGTAGATCTGGGGCCAACGTCCTGACTTTC. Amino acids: CASSLTSGSRSGANVLTF.

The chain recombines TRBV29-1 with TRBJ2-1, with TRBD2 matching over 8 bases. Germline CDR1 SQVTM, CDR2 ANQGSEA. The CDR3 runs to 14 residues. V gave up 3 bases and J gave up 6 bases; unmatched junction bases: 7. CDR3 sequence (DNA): TGCAGCGTTGATCCCCGGGGGGGGCCCAATGAGCAGTTCTTC. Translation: CSVDPRGGPNEQFF.

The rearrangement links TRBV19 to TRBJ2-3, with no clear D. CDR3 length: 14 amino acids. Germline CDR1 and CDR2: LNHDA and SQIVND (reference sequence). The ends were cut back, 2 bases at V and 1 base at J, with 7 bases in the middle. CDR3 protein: CASSILWGTDTQYF. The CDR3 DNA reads TGTGCCAGTAGTATACTCTGGGGCACAGATACGCAGTATTTT.

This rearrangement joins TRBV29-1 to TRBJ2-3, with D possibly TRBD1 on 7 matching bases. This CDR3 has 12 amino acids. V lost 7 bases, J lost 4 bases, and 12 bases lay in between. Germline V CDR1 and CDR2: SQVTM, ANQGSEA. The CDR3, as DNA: TGCAGCGCAGGGGGGAGCGCAGATACGCAGTATTTT. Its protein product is CSAGGSADTQYF.

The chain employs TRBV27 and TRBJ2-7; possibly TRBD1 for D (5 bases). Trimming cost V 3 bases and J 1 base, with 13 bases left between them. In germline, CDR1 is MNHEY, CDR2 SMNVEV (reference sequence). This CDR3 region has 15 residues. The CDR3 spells CASSFLRGGSYEQYF. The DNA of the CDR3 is TGTGCCAGCAGTTTTTTAAGGGGCGGTTCCTACGAGCAGTACTTC.

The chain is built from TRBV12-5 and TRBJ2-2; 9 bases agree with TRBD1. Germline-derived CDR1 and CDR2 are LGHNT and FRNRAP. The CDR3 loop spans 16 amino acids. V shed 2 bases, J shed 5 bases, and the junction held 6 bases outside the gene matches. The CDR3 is CASGLTGGAGTGELFF. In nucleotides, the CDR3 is TGTGCTAGTGGTTTGACAGGGGGCGCGGGGACCGGGGAGCTGTTTTTT.

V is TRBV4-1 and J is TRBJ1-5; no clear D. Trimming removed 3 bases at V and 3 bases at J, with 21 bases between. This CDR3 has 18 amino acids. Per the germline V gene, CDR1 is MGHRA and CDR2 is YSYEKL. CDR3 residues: CASSHATVGVVHNQPQHF. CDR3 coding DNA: TGCGCCAGCAGCCACGCAACCGTCGGTGTGGTGCACAATCAGCCCCAGCATTTT.

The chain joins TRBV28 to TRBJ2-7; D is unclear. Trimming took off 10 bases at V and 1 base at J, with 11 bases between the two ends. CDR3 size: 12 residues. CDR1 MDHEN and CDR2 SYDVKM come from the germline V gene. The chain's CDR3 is CATTNWSYEQYF. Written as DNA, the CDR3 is TGTGCCACCACCAACTGGTCCTACGAGCAGTACTTC.

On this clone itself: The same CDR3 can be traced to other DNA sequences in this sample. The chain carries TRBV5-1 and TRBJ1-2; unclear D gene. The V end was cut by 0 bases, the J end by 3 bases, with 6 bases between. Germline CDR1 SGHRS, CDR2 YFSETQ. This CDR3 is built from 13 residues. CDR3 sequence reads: CASSLDGDYGYTF. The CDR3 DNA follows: TGCGCCAGCAGCTTGGACGGCGACTATGGCTACACCTTC.

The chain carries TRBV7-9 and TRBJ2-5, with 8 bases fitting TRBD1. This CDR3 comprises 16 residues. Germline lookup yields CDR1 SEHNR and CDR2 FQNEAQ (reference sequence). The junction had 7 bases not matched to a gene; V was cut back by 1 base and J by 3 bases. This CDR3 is CASSLDPGQGKETQYF. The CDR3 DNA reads TGTGCCAGCAGCTTAGACCCTGGACAGGGAAAAGAGACCCAGTACTTC.

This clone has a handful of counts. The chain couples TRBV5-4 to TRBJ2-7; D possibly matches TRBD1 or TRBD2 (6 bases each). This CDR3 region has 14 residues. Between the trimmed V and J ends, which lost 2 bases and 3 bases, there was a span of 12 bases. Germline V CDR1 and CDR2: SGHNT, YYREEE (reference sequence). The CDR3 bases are TGTGCCAGCAGCTTAAGAGGGGGGAACTACGAGCAGTACTTC. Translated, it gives CASSLRGGNYEQYF.

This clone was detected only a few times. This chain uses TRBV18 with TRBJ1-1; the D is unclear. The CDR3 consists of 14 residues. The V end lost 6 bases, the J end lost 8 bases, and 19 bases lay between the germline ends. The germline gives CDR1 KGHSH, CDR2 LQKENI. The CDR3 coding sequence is TGTGCCAGCTCCCTACTACGTACCGAGACCGAAGCTTTCTTT. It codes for CASSLLRTETEAFF. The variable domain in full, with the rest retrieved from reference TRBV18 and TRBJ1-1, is NAGVMQNPRHLVRRRGQEARLRCSPMKGHSHVYWYRQLPEEGLKFMVYLQKENIIDESGMPKERFSAEFPKEGPSILRIQQVVRGDSAAYFCASSLLRTETEAFFGQGTRLTVV.

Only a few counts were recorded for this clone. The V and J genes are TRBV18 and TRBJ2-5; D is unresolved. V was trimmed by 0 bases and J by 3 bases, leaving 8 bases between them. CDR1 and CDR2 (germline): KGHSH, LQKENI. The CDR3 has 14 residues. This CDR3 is CASSPPSVKETQYF. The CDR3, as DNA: TGTGCCAGCTCACCACCGTCAGTAAAAGAGACCCAGTACTTC. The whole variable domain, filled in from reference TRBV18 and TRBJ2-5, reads NAGVMQNPRHLVRRRGQEARLRCSPMKGHSHVYWYRQLPEEGLKFMVYLQKENIIDESGMPKERFSAEFPKEGPSILRIQQVVRGDSAAYFCASSPPSVKETQYFGPGTRLLVL.

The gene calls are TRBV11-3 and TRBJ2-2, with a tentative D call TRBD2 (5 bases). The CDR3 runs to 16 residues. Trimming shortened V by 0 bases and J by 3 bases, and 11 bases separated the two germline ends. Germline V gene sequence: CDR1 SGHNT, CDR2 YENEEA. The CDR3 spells CASSLDRGWDTGELFF. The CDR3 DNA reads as TGTGCCAGCAGCTTAGATCGGGGTTGGGACACCGGGGAGCTGTTTTTT.